The 8 T cell receptor beta chains below come from one sample, sequenced in a study of cytomegalovirus exposure and HLA in healthy donors. The PCR used 60 Vbeta and 13 Jbeta primers. The data were produced by immunoSEQ multiplex PCR, yet TCRdb's version contains in-frame clones alone and is incomplete. The data show nearly 200,000 clones, and the top ten clones hold roughly 0.74%. Sequenced material: PBMCs. All receptors come from a boy between 10 and 17 years old in good health and CMV-seronegative.

The rearrangement joins TRBV9 to TRBJ1-2; D is unresolved. The CDR3 extends over 14 amino acids. Per germline, CDR1 SGDLS and CDR2 YYNGEE. The V and J ends lost 4 bases and 5 bases respectively, with 15 bases between them. The CDR3 DNA is TGTGCCAGCAGCATATCGGGAGAGCCTTATGGCTACACCTTC. Translated, it gives CASSISGEPYGYTF. The whole variable domain, remainder taken from reference TRBV9 and TRBJ1-2, is DSGVTQTPKHLITATGQRVTLRCSPRSGDLSVYWYQQSLDQGLQFLIQYYNGEERAKGNILERFSAQQFPDLHSELNLSSLELGDSALYFCASSISGEPYGYTFGSGTRLTVV.

This rearrangement joins TRBV5-1 to TRBJ1-4; 8 nucleotides line up with TRBD1. The CDR3 loop spans 13 amino acids. Germline CDR1 and CDR2: SGHRS and YFSETQ. V lost 4 bases and J lost 11; bases outside the gene matches: 7. CDR3 DNA: TGCGCCAGCAGCGAACAGGGGGAGAGGAAACTGTTTTTT. Translation gives CASSEQGERKLFF. Full variable domain (missing parts from reference TRBV5-1 and TRBJ1-4): KAGVTQTPRYLIKTRGQQVTLSCSPISGHRSVSWYQQTPGQGLQFLFEYFSETQRNKGNFPGRFSGRQFSNSRSEMNVSTLELGDSALYLCASSEQGERKLFFGSGTQLSVL.

The rearrangement links TRBV5-4 to TRBJ1-1, with D maybe TRBD1 (6 bases). From germline, CDR1 is SGHNT and CDR2 YYREEE (reference sequence). The CDR3 length is 13 residues. V lost 5 bases to trimming and J lost 4 bases, with 12 bases between them. The CDR3 DNA sequence: TGTGCCAGCAGTTCGCCCAGGGGCACTGAAGCTTTCTTT. It codes for CASSSPRGTEAFF.

This sequence joins TRBV5-6 and TRBJ2-5, with D maybe TRBD1 (6 bases). V was shortened by 4 bases and J by 3 bases, with 10 bases between the two germline ends. From germline, CDR1 is SGHDT and CDR2 YYEEEE. The length of the CDR3 is 13 residues. CDR3 protein: CASSPRGKETQYF. CDR3 nucleotide sequence: TGTGCCAGCAGCCCAAGGGGGAAAGAGACCCAGTACTTC.

The chain joins TRBV7-3 to TRBJ1-1, with D possibly TRBD1 on 5 matching bases. CDR1 and CDR2 from the germline V gene are SGHTA and FQGTGA. This CDR3 has 14 amino acids. Trimming took 5 bases from V and 4 from J, leaving 14 bases between them. The CDR3 coding sequence is TGTGCCAGCAGCACGACAGCCGATTCCACTGAAGCTTTCTTT. This codes for CASSTTADSTEAFF.

This chain connects TRBV9 to TRBJ2-1; D might be TRBD1 (7 bases). The CDR3 covers 15 residues. From germline, CDR1 is SGDLS and CDR2 YYNGEE. With 4 bases removed from V and 0 bases from J, the gap between germline ends came to 11 bases. CDR3 protein: CASSPGGISYNEQFF. CDR3 bases: TGTGCCAGCAGCCCAGGGGGGATCTCCTACAATGAGCAGTTCTTC.

The chain uses TRBV19 and TRBJ1-4, with no clear D. Per the germline V gene, CDR1 is LNHDA and CDR2 is SQIVND (reference sequence). This CDR3 is 17 amino acids long. Trimming took off 4 bases at V and 3 bases at J, with 18 bases between the two ends. The CDR3 DNA reads TGTGCCAGTAGTACCCGGAGTTACGGGTTAGCTAATGAAAAACTGTTTTTT. Protein product: CASSTRSYGLANEKLFF.

The V gene is TRBV25-1, the J gene TRBJ1-1; 7 positions match TRBD1. Germline V CDR1 and CDR2: MGHDK, SYGVNS. The CDR3 runs to 17 residues. The junction had 12 bases not matched to a gene; V was cut back by 0 bases and J by 5 bases. The CDR3 loop reads CASSEYLGDRERTEAFF. The DNA for the CDR3 is TGTGCCAGCAGTGAATACTTAGGAGACAGGGAGAGGACTGAAGCTTTCTTT.